The TCR beta chain under discussion was sequenced for a study of T cells in localized non-small cell lung cancer. The CDR3 consists of 13 residues. The V and J ends lost 5 bases and 1 base respectively, with 7 bases between them. CDR1 SGHDT and CDR2 YYEEEE come from the germline V gene. On this clone itself: Antigen: not known.

Profiled with immunoSEQ multiplex PCR; TCRdb holds only in-frame clones, not every one. The sample contains roughly 50,000 clones, 91% of which appear only once. Study results and limitations: Tumor samples were not multi-region, leaving intratumor heterogeneity unexcluded.

This chain links TRBV5-6 with TRBJ2-1, with no clear D. This TCR came from a man between 35 and 75 years old with stage I lung adenocarcinoma. Sequencing was performed on peripheral blood, taken before any cancer treatment. In nucleotides, the CDR3 is TGTGCCAGCAGTGCCGAATCCTACAATGAGCAGTTCTTC. Amino acid sequence: CASSAESYNEQFF.